The next 21 T cell receptor beta chains were all read from a single sample in a study of OX40 agonist ivuxolimab in advanced cancers. Profiled with immunoSEQ multiplex PCR; TCRdb holds only in-frame clones, not every one. The profile shows around 140,000 clones, just over 90% of them singletons. Specimen: CD4+ or CD8+ T cells sorted from blood, collected in a trial of the OX40 agonist ivuxolimab. Receptors originate from an adult with an advanced solid tumor such as melanoma, head and neck, liver or kidney cancer.

This clone appeared once. The chain combines TRBV11-2 with TRBJ1-2; 7 nucleotides agree with TRBD1. The CDR3 runs 13 residues. The V and J ends lost 8 bases and 5 bases, in that order; junction bases with no gene match: 8. In germline, CDR1 is SGHAT, CDR2 FQNNGV. CDR3 in DNA: TGTGCCAGCGGACGACAGGGAAGGTATGGCTACACCTTC. As protein: CASGRQGRYGYTF.

The CDR3 spells CASSDGGGFSYSGGYTF. The CDR3 nucleotides read TGTGCCAGCAGTGATGGGGGGGGATTCAGCTATTCAGGTGGCTACACCTTC. This rearrangement joins TRBV6-1 to TRBJ1-2; D might be TRBD1 (5 bases). Germline V gives CDR1 MNHNS, CDR2 SASEGT. V was cut by 3 bases and J by 7 bases, with 24 bases left in between. CDR3 length equals 17 residues.

CDR3 in amino acids: CASSVRGHGEKLFF. CDR3 coding DNA: TGTGCCAGCAGCGTCCGGGGTCACGGAGAAAAACTGTTTTTT. This chain uses TRBV11-1 with TRBJ1-4; no reliable D call. In germline, CDR1 is SGHAT, CDR2 FQDESV (reference sequence). This CDR3 is 14 amino acids long. Trimming left V 5 bases short and J 8 bases short, with 15 bases between.

This clone was seen once. The chain links TRBV6-1 to TRBJ1-4, with a possible D match to TRBD1 (5 bases). V was pared by 6 bases and J by 2 bases, with 13 bases between. Germline V lookup: CDR1 MNHNS, CDR2 SASEGT. The CDR3 length is 15 residues. CDR3 amino acids: CASRRGPATNEKLFF. The CDR3 DNA sequence: TGTGCCAGCAGACGGGGCCCTGCGACTAATGAAAAACTGTTTTTT.

This clone was counted a few times. This chain links TRBV19 with TRBJ1-1; no firm D call. Germline V gene data show CDR1 as LNHDA and CDR2 as SQIVND (reference sequence). This CDR3 is 14 amino acids long. The V end was cut by 3 bases, the J end by 1 base, with 9 bases between. In nucleotides, the CDR3 is TGTGCCAGTAGTATCGCAGGAACGAACACTGAAGCTTTCTTT. It codes for CASSIAGTNTEAFF.

This clone showed up just once. This chain uses TRBV18 with TRBJ2-6; D is undetermined. There are 15 residues in the CDR3. Trimming left V 2 bases short and J 0 bases short, with 5 bases between. Looked up from germline, CDR1 is KGHSH and CDR2 is LQKENI. The CDR3 DNA is TGTGCCAGCTCACCAGCCGTCTCTGGGGCCAACGTCCTGACTTTC. It translates to CASSPAVSGANVLTF.

The chain is built from TRBV7-2 and TRBJ2-7, with D possibly TRBD2 on 5 matching bases. Between the trimmed V and J ends, which lost 5 bases and 6 bases, there was a span of 14 bases. The CDR3 runs 13 residues. CDR1 SGHTA and CDR2 FQGNSA come from the germline V gene. The DNA of the CDR3 is TGTGCCAGCAGCCTTGTACGCCGGGGCGAGCAGTACTTC. Amino acid sequence: CASSLVRRGEQYF.

The chain recombines TRBV7-9 with TRBJ1-2; D remains unclear. Germline V gene sequence: CDR1 SEHNR, CDR2 FQNEAQ (reference sequence). V gave up 1 base and J gave up 5 bases, with 11 bases separating them. The CDR3 is made up of 14 amino acids. The CDR3 region has the DNA TGTGCCAGCAGCTTAGAGGTTCGGGCTTATGGCTACACCTTC. This encodes CASSLEVRAYGYTF.

This clone appeared once. The CDR3 bases are TGCGCCAGCAGCTGGGATAACACCGGGGAGCTGTTTTTT. It specifies CASSWDNTGELFF. V gene TRBV5-1 combines with J gene TRBJ2-2, with no clear D. The CDR3 extends over 13 amino acids. Germline CDR1 SGHRS, CDR2 YFSETQ. V was cut by 3 bases and J by 2 bases, with 5 bases left in between.

The genes are TRBV5-4 and TRBJ2-5; D perhaps matches TRBD1 (6 bases). CDR1 SGHNT and CDR2 YYREEE come from the germline V gene (reference sequence). The CDR3 totals 16 residues. With 7 bases removed from V and 2 bases from J, the gap between germline ends came to 21 bases. The CDR3 DNA reads as TGTGCCAGCGGTCAGGGGAGACAAACGGGGCAAGAGACCCAGTACTTC. Its translation: CASGQGRQTGQETQYF.

V is TRBV4-2 and J is TRBJ2-3; TRBD2 matches at 9 bases. CDR3 length equals 19 residues. CDR1 LGHNA and CDR2 YNFKEQ come from the germline V gene. V was clipped by 0 bases and J by 1 base; unmatched bases: 11. The CDR3 coding sequence is TGTGCCAGCAGCCAAGATCTGGTAGGCGGGAGGGCCGGCACAGATACGCAGTATTTT. It specifies CASSQDLVGGRAGTDTQYF.

J is TRBJ1-2 and V is TRBV4-2; D is possibly TRBD1 (5 bases). The CDR3 spans 13 residues. Germline CDR1 LGHNA, CDR2 YNFKEQ. The ends were cut back, 0 bases at V and 13 bases at J, with 15 bases in the middle. CDR3 in amino acids: CASSQDWGQGPTF. The CDR3 DNA follows: TGTGCCAGCAGCCAAGATTGGGGCCAGGGACCCACCTTC.

This chain uses TRBV28 with TRBJ1-3, with D uncertain. The germline V and J ends were trimmed by 3 bases and 3 bases, with 3 bases remaining between them. Germline CDR1 and CDR2: MDHEN and SYDVKM. There are 12 residues in the CDR3. The CDR3 sequence: CASSFRGNTIYF. CDR3 sequence (DNA): TGTGCCAGCAGTTTTCGTGGAAACACCATATATTTT.

This chain uses TRBV7-3 with TRBJ2-6, with D hard to call. Trimming cost V 5 bases and J 0 bases, with 2 bases left between them. CDR3 length: 13 residues. CDR1 is SGHTA, CDR2 FQGTGA, per germline. The CDR3 coding sequence is TGTGCCAGCAGCGCCTCTGGGGCCAACGTCCTGACTTTC. Translating it yields CASSASGANVLTF.

Here the CDR3 reads CASSQGGAGAANTGELFF. CDR3 nucleotides: TGCGCCAGCAGCCAAGGGGGAGCCGGGGCGGCGAACACCGGGGAGCTGTTTTTT. This sequence joins TRBV4-1 and TRBJ2-2; D assignment may be TRBD1 or TRBD2 (5 bases each). The germline V and J ends were trimmed by 1 base and 0 bases, with 15 bases remaining between them. CDR1 is MGHRA, CDR2 YSYEKL, per germline. The CDR3 loop spans 18 amino acids.

This clone was counted a single time. The rearrangement uses TRBV18 and TRBJ2-1; D not resolved. The V gene's germline CDR1 is KGHSH and CDR2 LQKENI. With 2 bases removed from V and 10 bases from J, the gap between germline ends came to 9 bases. The CDR3 length is 12 residues. The CDR3 spells CASSPMTEEQFF. The CDR3, as DNA: TGTGCCAGCTCACCAATGACGGAAGAGCAGTTCTTC.

This clone was counted once. J is TRBJ2-2 and V is TRBV28; D gene unclear. Germline values: CDR1 MDHEN, CDR2 SYDVKM. V gave up 5 bases and J gave up 1 base, with 5 bases separating them. This CDR3 has 13 residues. The CDR3 nucleotides read TGTGCCAGCAGTCCTCAGAACACCGGGGAGCTGTTTTTT. Its protein product is CASSPQNTGELFF.

This rearrangement joins TRBV11-2 to TRBJ2-5; D possibly matches TRBD1 or TRBD2 (6 bases each). The assigned J gene may be wrong: the sequence end matches TRBJ2-7 better. This CDR3 is 13 amino acids long. CDR1 and CDR2 from the germline V gene are SGHAT and FQNNGV. The CDR3: CASTLLRGDEQYF. CDR3 sequence (DNA): TGTGCCAGCACTCTCCTGAGGGGGGACGAGCAGTACTTC.

The chain combines TRBV7-8 with TRBJ1-1, with D perhaps TRBD1 (5 bases). This CDR3 is built from 16 residues. Germline CDR1 is SGHVS and CDR2 is FQNEAQ. Trimming cost V 0 bases and J 0 bases, with 11 bases left between them. The CDR3 here is CASSLAGQVLNTEAFF. The DNA for the CDR3 is TGTGCCAGCAGCTTAGCGGGGCAGGTGCTGAACACTGAAGCTTTCTTT.

The chain has TRBV5-4 and TRBJ2-5, with 7 bases matching TRBD1. The germline gives CDR1 SGHNT, CDR2 YYREEE (reference sequence). This CDR3 comprises 14 residues. Unmatched junction bases numbered 4, after V lost 0 bases and J lost 5 bases. In DNA form, the CDR3 reads TGTGCCAGCAGCTTGGGACAGGGTAGGGAGACCCAGTACTTC. The encoded protein is CASSLGQGRETQYF.

This chain links TRBV5-4 with TRBJ1-4; TRBD1 agrees at 10 bases. Germline V gene sequence: CDR1 SGHNT, CDR2 YYREEE (reference sequence). V gave up 4 bases and J gave up 8 bases; unmatched junction bases: 5. The CDR3 loop spans 14 amino acids. CDR3 residues: CASSRDRGGEKLFF. CDR3 in DNA: TGTGCCAGCAGCCGGGACAGGGGTGGGGAAAAACTGTTTTTT.